The subject of this entry is one TCR beta chain. The antigen remains undetermined. Version v3.0 of the immunoSEQ assay was performed at survey level. Data came from immunoSEQ multiplex PCR; TCRdb stores just in-frame clones and leaves some out. In the table there are 20,000 to 25,000 clones, over 75% of which are singletons. Germline lookup yields CDR1 SNHLY and CDR2 FYNNEI. This CDR3 spans 14 amino acids. Trimming took 7 bases from V and 3 from J, leaving 13 bases between them. This sample is part of a study of long-term antiretroviral therapy in people with HIV. Across the whole study: Initial samples were collected about a decade before the 2015 immediate-ART recommendation.

It was in the United States that all participants with HIV were treated. Study observations and caveats: HIV repertoires had narrower CDR3 length ranges than controls. Across all time points, the repertoire was dominated by clones that expanded before ART.

The sequencing used unsorted PBMCs, collected approximately 2.5 years after starting antiretroviral therapy. The chain has TRBV2 and TRBJ1-3; D may be TRBD1 (5 bases). This clonotype originated in a woman aged 45 to 65 with HIV. The CDR3 nucleotides read TGTGCCAGCAATGGGGCAGGGAGTGGAAACACCATATATTTT. Amino acids: CASNGAGSGNTIYF.